The TCR beta chain described here comes from a study of shared clonotypes between healthy human individuals. Overall study results and limits: All-four-donor shared clonotypes had higher generation probabilities than non-shared clonotypes did.

The study drew its donors from healthy HIV-negative adults without recent acute infections or vaccinations. In regard to this clone: The antigen remains undetermined.

Germline CDR1 and CDR2: SGHTA and FQGTGA. V was shortened by 5 bases and J by 9 bases, with 14 bases between the two germline ends. The CDR3 spans 13 residues. Per sorted-subset replicate PCR, input was around 200 ng DNA, representing about 32,000 T cell genomes. The authors' processing: There were no quality scores in the junction-only immunoSEQ sequences, so filtering differed. Here immunoSEQ multiplex PCR was the method, and the copy in TCRdb shows in-frame clones only, minus some. V, J and clone size are those of that table, while D and trimming were read from the DNA. The sample consists of millions of clones, roughly 93% of them appearing once.

This TCR came from a man aged 18 to 29 in good health. Some clones in this sample may be carry-over from other donors' samples. The sequenced material came from naive CD4+ T cells from PBMCs. Documented subset: CD45RA+ positively selected. This sequence joins TRBV7-3 and TRBJ2-1; D not certain. The CDR3 is CASSAPGFGEQFF. CDR3 nucleotides: TGTGCCAGCAGCGCCCCCGGGTTTGGTGAGCAGTTCTTC.